This TCR beta chain was captured by sequencing in a study of blood T cell repertoires in COVID-19. Study information: T cells, B-cell-depleted T cells, or PBMCs supplied cDNA or gDNA.

Clones were sequenced by immunoSEQ multiplex PCR, and TCRdb holds only the in-frame ones, with some missing. The table lists fewer than 250,000 clones, 70% to 90% of them singletons. The sample was peripheral blood. This TCR was sampled from a man aged 25-40 years with acute or convalescent COVID-19.

The CDR3 bases are TGTGCCTGGAGCCGGGACAGAATCAATGAGCAGTTCTTC. Amino acid sequence: CAWSRDRINEQFF. The rearrangement links TRBV30 to TRBJ2-1; TRBD1 agrees at 7 bases. This CDR3 has 13 residues. The trim removed 3 bases at V and 6 bases at J, leaving 5 bases unmatched. Germline-derived CDR1 and CDR2 are GTSNPN and SVGIG (reference sequence).